The TCR beta chain described here comes from a study of blood T cells in healthy people across ages. A second PCR, run for roughly 7 to 11 cycles, used a sample-barcoded 5' primer plus a J-beta primer mix. TCRdb reanalysed the 5' RACE reads using MiXCR and keeps one entry per CDR3 protein. The table includes 700,000 to 1,000,000 distinct CDR3 sequences, about 42% detected once. Germline V gene sequence: CDR1 SGHAT, CDR2 FQDESV (reference sequence). Deletions cut 5 bases from V and 3 bases from J, with 13 bases between. The CDR3 covers 14 residues. The material sequenced was blood. This rearrangement joins TRBV11-1 to TRBJ2-5, with D possibly being TRBD1 (6 bases). This sequence originates from a man aged 55-75 years in good health. CDR3 amino acids: CASSVDRTKETQYF. Written as DNA, the CDR3 is TGTGCCAGCAGCGTCGACAGGACGAAAGAGACCCAGTACTTC.